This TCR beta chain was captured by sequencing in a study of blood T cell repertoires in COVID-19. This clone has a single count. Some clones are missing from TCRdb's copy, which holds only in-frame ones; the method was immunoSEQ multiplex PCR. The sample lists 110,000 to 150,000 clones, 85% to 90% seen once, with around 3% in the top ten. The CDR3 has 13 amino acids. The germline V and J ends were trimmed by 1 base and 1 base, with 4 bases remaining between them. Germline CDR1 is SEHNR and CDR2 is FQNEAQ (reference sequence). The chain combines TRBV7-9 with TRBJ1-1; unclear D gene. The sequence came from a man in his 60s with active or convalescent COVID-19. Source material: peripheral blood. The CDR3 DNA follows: TGTGCCAGCAGCTTAGTCCAGAACACTGAAGCTTTCTTT. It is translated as CASSLVQNTEAFF.